Listed below are T cell receptor beta chains from one sample, sequenced in a study of blood T cell repertoires in COVID-19. Some clones are missing from TCRdb's copy, which holds only in-frame ones; the method was immunoSEQ multiplex PCR. The table has 90,000 to 100,000 clones, about 81% seen once. Sequenced input: peripheral blood. The receptors here all came from an older man with acute or convalescent COVID-19. The CDR3 runs from the conserved cysteine through the conserved F or W. D genes are given only for firm matches. Clone sizes are given selectively: once, few, many, or a class where the clone is expanded.

v_call	d_call	clone_size	j_call	cdr3_nt	cdr3_aa
TRBV6-2/TRBV6-3	TRBD2	-	TRBJ2-7	TGTGCCAGCAGTCTGCCGGGGGGGAGGTACGAGCAGTACTTC	CASSLPGGRYEQYF
TRBV5-1	TRBD2	-	TRBJ2-1	TGCGCCAGCAGCTCGTCCGGGACTAGCGGGGCCTACAATGAGCAGTTCTTC	CASSSSGTSGAYNEQFF
TRBV5-4	TRBD1	-	TRBJ1-3	TGTGCCAGCAGCTTGAGGGGGCCAAACACCATATATTTT	CASSLRGPNTIYF
TRBV13	-	-	TRBJ2-6	TGTGCCAGCAGTTCACTGGGGGCGGCTCTGGCAGGGGCCAACGTCCTGACTTTC	CASSSLGAALAGANVLTF
TRBV3-1/TRBV3-2	-	once	TRBJ1-2	TGTGCCAGCAGCCAAGTAATCCCATCCCTCAGCTATGGCTACACCTTC	CASSQVIPSLSYGYTF
TRBV28	-	once	TRBJ1-1	TGTGCCAGCAGGAACCCGGGTTACGATGTGGCTTTCTTT	CASRNPGYDVAFF
TRBV9	-	-	TRBJ1-4	TGTGCCAGCAGCGGACAAGAAACGGGGAATGAAAAACTGTTTTTT	CASSGQETGNEKLFF
TRBV5-4	-	few	TRBJ1-1	TGTGCCAGCAGCTTAGGAGCTATGAACACTGAAGCTTTCTTT	CASSLGAMNTEAFF
TRBV12-3/TRBV12-4	-	-	TRBJ2-1	TGTGCCAGCAGTTGGCGGGACTTAGAGCAGTTCTTC	CASSWRDLEQFF
TRBV5-1	-	-	TRBJ2-7	TGCGCCAGCAGAGGAGAATCCTCCTCCTACGAGCAGTACTTC	CASRGESSSYEQYF
TRBV12-5	TRBD1	-	TRBJ1-1	TGTGCTAGTGGCTGGGACAGGGGGTTTCTGTCCGACACTGAAGCTTTCTTT	CASGWDRGFLSDTEAFF
TRBV5-5	-	-	TRBJ1-1	TGTGCCAGCATGACGAGCCGGGTTCGCACTGAAGCTTTCTTT	CASMTSRVRTEAFF
TRBV6-5	TRBD1	-	TRBJ2-7	TGTGCCAGCAGTTACGGTGGGACAGGGACGGGGGAGCAGTACTTC	CASSYGGTGTGEQYF
TRBV19	TRBD1	-	TRBJ1-5	TGTGCCAGTAGTAGTGGGCAGGGGGGCAATCAGCCCCAGCATTTT	CASSSGQGGNQPQHF
TRBV3-1/TRBV3-2	TRBD1	-	TRBJ1-6	TGTGCCAGCACGATGGCAGGGGGCGCCGATTCACCCCTCCACTTT	CASTMAGGADSPLHF
TRBV5-4	-	few	TRBJ2-7	TGTGCCAGCAGTAAGCCAGGATCTCTCTACGAGCAGTACTTC	CASSKPGSLYEQYF